This TCR beta chain was observed in a study of radiotherapy plus CTLA-4 blockade in lung cancer. The table came from immunoSEQ multiplex PCR; TCRdb's copy has only in-frame clones and leaves some out. The sample consists of around 80,000 clones, 78% of them appearing once. This clonotype was sampled from a human donor with non-small cell lung cancer whose response to radiotherapy plus ipilimumab could not be evaluated. Some clones in this sample may be carry-over from other donors' samples. The sample here was peripheral blood, taken from a patient treated with radiotherapy plus ipilimumab.

The DNA of the CDR3 is TGTGCCAGCAGTTACTCCCAAGGAAACACCATATATTTT. Translating gives CASSYSQGNTIYF. The rearrangement uses TRBV6-6 and TRBJ1-3; unclear D gene. This CDR3 has 13 residues. V was clipped by 0 bases and J by 4 bases, with 4 bases between them. Germline V gene data show CDR1 as MNHNY and CDR2 as SVGAGI (reference sequence).